This T cell receptor beta chain was observed in a study of T cells in Graves' hyperthyroidism and ophthalmopathy. The source material, RNA transcripts, was used to amplify TCR beta CDR3 regions. The primer set for the first-round RT-PCR of the TCR CDR3 was HTBI. TCRdb itself ran the multiplex PCR reads through MiXCR, one entry per CDR3 protein. The data show under 450,000 distinct CDR3 sequences, roughly 14% seen once. Cells are PBMCs isolated from 10 ml of fresh blood. General study points: The majority of expanded thyroid clonotypes above 0.001 also appeared in blood.

Trimming stripped 3 bases from V and 7 bases from J, with 16 bases between. Germline V gene data show CDR1 as KGHSH and CDR2 as LQKENI. This CDR3 region has 15 residues. The sample holds one count of this clonotype. Its target is not known. A much larger clonotype is one base distant, so this may be a read error. This receptor was taken from a man aged 25 to 40 with Graves' hyperthyroidism that later progressed to Graves' ophthalmopathy. The chain has TRBV18 and TRBJ2-1; a possible D gene is TRBD2 (6 bases). The specimen was blood. CDR3 loop: CASSPALGGQNEQFF. In DNA form, the CDR3 reads TGTGCCAGCTCACCCGCCCTAGGAGGGCAGAATGAGCAGTTCTTC.